Below are 24 T cell receptor beta chains sequenced from a single sample in a study of cytomegalovirus exposure and HLA in healthy donors. Researchers ran the PCR with 60 Vbeta and 13 Jbeta primers. Using immunoSEQ multiplex PCR, the repertoire was profiled, and TCRdb retains in-frame clones only, with some absent. This table holds fewer than 250,000 clones, roughly 80% found once. The sample taken for sequencing was PBMCs. These receptor sequences come from a woman between 50 and 59 years old in good health and CMV-seronegative.

The genes are TRBV7-2 and TRBJ1-1; D perhaps matches TRBD1 (6 bases). CDR1 and CDR2 from the germline V gene are SGHTA and FQGNSA. The germline V and J ends were trimmed by 5 bases and 0 bases, with 10 bases remaining between them. This CDR3 has 14 residues. CDR3 protein: CASSTRTVNTEAFF. DNA of the CDR3: TGTGCCAGCAGCACCCGGACAGTGAACACTGAAGCTTTCTTT.

The chain combines TRBV6-5 with TRBJ1-1; D remains unclear. V gave up 2 bases and J gave up 2 bases, with 15 bases separating them. The CDR3 has 16 amino acids. Per germline, CDR1 MNHEY and CDR2 SVGAGI. Here the CDR3 DNA reads TGTGCCAGCAGTTACACGTTGGGTGAGGGAAACACTGAAGCTTTCTTT. Amino acids: CASSYTLGEGNTEAFF.

The chain couples TRBV5-1 to TRBJ2-3; 8 bases are shared with TRBD1. CDR1 and CDR2 from the germline V gene are SGHRS and YFSETQ. J gave up 6 bases and V 0 bases, and 0 bases lay outside the gene matches. The CDR3 extends over 13 amino acids. This chain's CDR3 is CASSLGQGDTQYF. The DNA for the CDR3 is TGCGCCAGCAGCTTGGGACAGGGGGATACGCAGTATTTT.

This rearrangement joins TRBV11-2 to TRBJ1-1, with D possibly matching TRBD1 (6 bases). The CDR3 consists of 16 residues. Trimming removed 2 bases from V and 0 bases from J, with 13 bases in between. The germline gives CDR1 SGHAT, CDR2 FQNNGV. CDR3 amino acids: CASSLSVGALNTEAFF. The CDR3 DNA reads as TGTGCCAGCAGCTTATCCGTGGGGGCCTTGAACACTGAAGCTTTCTTT.

The chain has TRBV7-9 and TRBJ2-5; 9 bases are a match to TRBD1. Germline CDR1 SEHNR, CDR2 FQNEAQ (reference sequence). The CDR3 consists of 19 residues. Trimming at V came to 3 bases and at J to 4 bases, leaving 18 bases not matched to a gene. The CDR3 here is CASSLISSSFGQGPETQYF. DNA of the CDR3: TGTGCCAGCAGCTTGATAAGTTCTTCGTTTGGACAGGGGCCAGAGACCCAGTACTTC.

In its sample, this clone was seen a few times. The V gene is TRBV5-8, the J gene TRBJ2-3, with 8 bases lining up with TRBD1. Per the germline V gene, CDR1 is SGHTS and CDR2 is YDEGEE. Trimming took 6 bases from V and 1 from J; bases not matched to a gene: 7. The CDR3 totals 15 residues. CDR3 nucleotide sequence: TGTGCCAGCATGCCAGGGGGCAGGGGCACAGATACGCAGTATTTT. Translation gives CASMPGGRGTDTQYF.

This clone was seen a handful of times. DNA of the CDR3: TGTGCCAGCAGCCATAACAGGGTGGGAGAAAAACTGTTTTTT. This codes for CASSHNRVGEKLFF. The V call is TRBV7-9, the J call TRBJ1-4; D is possibly TRBD1 (6 bases). This CDR3 has 14 residues. V gave up 5 bases and J gave up 8 bases, with 15 bases separating them. Germline loops: CDR1 SEHNR, CDR2 FQNEAQ (reference sequence).

The J gene is TRBJ2-1, the V gene TRBV6-6; D possibly corresponds to TRBD1 (6 bases). The V gene lost 2 bases and the J gene lost 10 bases, with 12 bases spanning the gap. Germline assignment: CDR1 MNHNY and CDR2 SVGAGI (reference sequence). CDR3 size: 13 residues. CDR3 amino acids: CASSYVGGGEQFF. The CDR3 nucleotides read TGTGCCAGCAGTTACGTGGGTGGGGGCGAGCAGTTCTTC.

The chain combines TRBV18 with TRBJ1-4; possibly TRBD1 for D (5 bases). The V end lost 2 bases, the J end lost 6 bases, and 7 bases lay between the germline ends. The CDR3 totals 13 residues. Germline V gives CDR1 KGHSH, CDR2 LQKENI. The CDR3 bases are TGTGCCAGCTCACCAAGCAGGGATGAAAAACTGTTTTTT. Its translation: CASSPSRDEKLFF.

The rearrangement links TRBV7-9 to TRBJ2-3, with D possibly TRBD1 on 6 matching bases. Trimming took off 3 bases at V and 3 bases at J, with 16 bases between the two ends. This CDR3 region has 16 residues. CDR1 is SEHNR, CDR2 FQNEAQ, per germline (reference sequence). In DNA form, the CDR3 reads TGTGCCAGCAGCTTCACGCCCTCCCAGGGGACAGATACGCAGTATTTT. It translates to CASSFTPSQGTDTQYF. Drawing the rest from reference TRBV7-9 and TRBJ2-3, the complete variable domain is DTGVSQNPRHKITKRGQNVTFRCDPISEHNRLYWYRQTLGQGPEFLTYFQNEAQLEKSRLLSDRFSAERPKGSFSTLEIQRTEQGDSAMYLCASSFTPSQGTDTQYFGPGTRLTVL.

This clone was seen more than once but under ten times. The chain uses TRBV6-5 and TRBJ2-7, with 9 bases that match TRBD2. The ends lost 2 bases at V and 7 bases at J; junction bases unmatched: 9. CDR1 is MNHEY and CDR2 is SVGAGI in the germline V gene. This CDR3 spans 15 amino acids. The chain's CDR3 is CASSYEAGGGREQYF. The DNA for the CDR3 is TGTGCCAGCAGTTACGAAGCGGGAGGTGGTAGGGAGCAGTACTTC.

V and J are TRBV11-1 and TRBJ2-5, with a tentative D call TRBD1 (6 bases). V shed 5 bases and J shed 5 bases, with 12 bases lying between them. Per germline, CDR1 SGHAT and CDR2 FQDESV (reference sequence). The CDR3 is made up of 13 amino acids. CDR3 in DNA: TGTGCCAGCAGCCCCAGGGGAGAGGAGACCCAGTACTTC. It is translated as CASSPRGEETQYF. Combining the CDR3 with reference TRBV11-1 and TRBJ2-5 gives the whole variable domain EAEVAQSPRYKITEKSQAVAFWCDPISGHATLYWYRQILGQGPELLVQFQDESVVDDSQLPKDRFSAERLKGVDSTLKIQPAELGDSAMYLCASSPRGEETQYFGPGTRLLVL.

This clone was counted only a few times. The chain links TRBV4-1 to TRBJ2-7; 9 positions agree with TRBD1. V was pared by 5 bases and J by 5 bases, with 7 bases of the junction left unmatched. The germline V gene encodes CDR1 MGHRA and CDR2 YSYEKL. There are 14 residues in the CDR3. The CDR3 DNA reads TGCGCCAGCAGCGCCCGGGACAGGGCCCACGAGCAGTACTTC. This gives the protein CASSARDRAHEQYF.

In DNA, the CDR3 is TGTGCCAGCAGCCCTACCTGGGGGGGGGCGAGGGGTGCTAATGAAAAACTGTTTTTT. It specifies CASSPTWGGARGANEKLFF. The V and J genes are TRBV7-2 and TRBJ1-4; D possibly corresponds to TRBD1 (6 bases). In germline, CDR1 is SGHTA, CDR2 FQGNSA. V was trimmed by 5 bases and J by 3 bases, leaving 25 bases between them. The CDR3 has 19 residues.

The rearrangement links TRBV28 to TRBJ2-7, with 9 bases matching TRBD2. The junction had 11 bases not matched to a gene; V was cut back by 3 bases and J by 5 bases. Germline-derived CDR1 and CDR2 are MDHEN and SYDVKM. This CDR3 region has 16 residues. CDR3 loop: CASSLRGGAGINEQYF. The DNA of the CDR3 is TGTGCCAGCAGTTTGCGGGGGGGGGCAGGAATCAACGAGCAGTACTTC.

The V and J genes are TRBV9 and TRBJ2-2; D might be TRBD2 (6 bases). This CDR3 is 16 amino acids long. V lost 0 bases and J lost 1, with 10 bases in between. Germline V gene lookup returns CDR1 SGDLS and CDR2 YYNGEE. The CDR3 loop reads CASSVELAGNTGELFF. CDR3 sequence (DNA): TGTGCCAGCAGCGTAGAACTAGCTGGGAACACCGGGGAGCTGTTTTTT.

This clone was recorded a few times. This sequence joins TRBV29-1 and TRBJ2-5; a possible D gene is TRBD2 (6 bases). The CDR3 runs 14 residues. V was shortened by 6 bases and J by 7 bases, with 21 bases between the two germline ends. CDR1 and CDR2 (germline): SQVTM, ANQGSEA. CDR3 DNA: TGCAGCGTCCCGGTAGCGGACCCAAGTGGGACCCAGTACTTC. This codes for CSVPVADPSGTQYF.

The count of this clone is one. The chain couples TRBV7-6 to TRBJ1-2; 7 nucleotides match TRBD1. The CDR3 is 14 residues long. V lost 5 bases to trimming and J lost 4 bases; unmatched junction nucleotides: 7. CDR1 is SGHVS and CDR2 is FNYEAQ in the germline V gene. In DNA form, the CDR3 reads TGTGCCAGCAGCCAGCGAGCAGGGGGCTATGGCTACACCTTC. This encodes CASSQRAGGYGYTF.

This chain uses TRBV5-8 with TRBJ2-7; maybe TRBD2 (6 bases). The CDR3 totals 18 residues. V shed 0 bases and J shed 0 bases, with 19 bases lying between them. The germline gives CDR1 SGHTS, CDR2 YDEGEE. CDR3 loop: CASSLAGRKGTYSYEQYF. CDR3 DNA: TGTGCCAGCAGCTTGGCCGGGCGTAAGGGGACTTACTCCTACGAGCAGTACTTC.

The chain employs TRBV7-9 and TRBJ1-2; TRBD1 matches at 7 bases. The V segment lost 4 bases and the J segment 4 bases; nucleotides outside the gene matches: 6. The CDR3 length is 14 residues. Germline loops: CDR1 SEHNR, CDR2 FQNEAQ (reference sequence). DNA of the CDR3: TGTGCCAGCAGCTCGAGGACAGGCCTCTATGGCTACACCTTC. Its protein product is CASSSRTGLYGYTF.

The chain joins TRBV11-2 to TRBJ2-7; a possible D gene is TRBD1 (6 bases). The CDR3 totals 14 residues. The germline V gene has CDR1 SGHAT and CDR2 FQNNGV. Trimming took 4 bases from V and 4 from J, leaving 14 bases between them. In nucleotides, the CDR3 is TGTGCCAGCAGCTCCGATGGCAGGGGATACGAGCAGTACTTC. Its translation: CASSSDGRGYEQYF.

The rearrangement uses TRBV7-9 and TRBJ2-6, with 7 bases that match TRBD1. Germline V gives CDR1 SEHNR, CDR2 FQNEAQ (reference sequence). J lost 12 bases, V lost 1 base, and 6 bases had no gene match. The CDR3 covers 14 residues. CDR3 region: CASSLGQGIPVLTF. The CDR3 DNA is TGTGCCAGCAGCTTAGGACAGGGAATACCCGTCCTGACTTTC. The variable domain in full, completed from reference TRBV7-9 and TRBJ2-6, reads DTGVSQNPRHKITKRGQNVTFRCDPISEHNRLYWYRQTLGQGPEFLTYFQNEAQLEKSRLLSDRFSAERPKGSFSTLEIQRTEQGDSAMYLCASSLGQGIPVLTFGAGSRLTVL.

Only one count was recorded for this clone. The chain combines TRBV5-1 with TRBJ1-6, with D uncertain. This CDR3 contains 15 residues. V lost 0 bases, J lost 0 bases, and 4 bases lay in between. The V gene's germline CDR1 is SGHRS and CDR2 YFSETQ. CDR3: CASSLVDSYNSPLHF. The CDR3, as DNA: TGCGCCAGCAGCTTGGTAGACTCCTATAATTCACCCCTCCACTTT.

There are a few counts of this clone. The rearrangement links TRBV5-1 to TRBJ1-1; D may be TRBD1 (5 bases). Germline assignment: CDR1 SGHRS and CDR2 YFSETQ. Trimming took off 5 bases at V and 1 base at J, with 12 bases between the two ends. The CDR3 runs to 14 residues. The CDR3 coding sequence is TGCGCCAGCAGACCCGGGACTAAGAACACTGAAGCTTTCTTT. Amino acids: CASRPGTKNTEAFF. Together with reference TRBV5-1 and TRBJ1-1, the CDR3 gives the full variable domain: KAGVTQTPRYLIKTRGQQVTLSCSPISGHRSVSWYQQTPGQGLQFLFEYFSETQRNKGNFPGRFSGRQFSNSRSEMNVSTLELGDSALYLCASRPGTKNTEAFFGQGTRLTVV.